This T cell receptor beta chain was identified during a study of PD-L1 blockade in urothelial cancer. Overall study context: Prior regimens of chemotherapy numbered 0 to 3 per patient. Median T cell yield from blood was roughly 150,000.

Clones were read by immunoSEQ multiplex PCR, and TCRdb kept only the in-frame ones, dropping some. The sample holds some 110,000 clones, approximately 90% seen once. Time point described: peripheral blood 6 weeks after treatment start. Sample numbers ranged from 1 to 8 per patient, encompassing pretreatment and on-treatment collections. The CDR3 totals 15 residues. The germline V gene has CDR1 MNHEY and CDR2 SVGAGI. Trimming took 4 bases from V and 3 from J; bases not matched to a gene: 8. J is TRBJ1-2 and V is TRBV6-5; 7 nucleotides align to TRBD1. This receptor was taken from a man aged 55-75 years with urothelial cancer. Source: PBMCs, taken around atezolizumab (anti-PD-L1) treatment. The CDR3 spells CASSFTDRRHYGYTF. The CDR3 DNA reads as TGTGCCAGCAGTTTCACGGACAGGAGACACTATGGCTACACCTTC.